This T cell receptor beta chain stems from a study of T cell repertoires in cytomegalovirus infection. Concerning this clonotype: What it binds is not known.

Study results and caveats: CMV-specific TCR beta clonotypes restricted by HLA-C were the ones dominating the ex vivo response.

The V and J ends lost 6 bases and 1 base respectively, with 9 bases between them. This CDR3 has 13 residues. Germline assignment: CDR1 MDHEN and CDR2 SYDVKM. In TCRdb, the reads were re-called with MiXCR into one record per CDR3 protein. The sample contains about 830,000 distinct CDR3 sequences, about 30% of which appear only once. This sequence was found in a human donor in good health (CMV status not recorded). Some clones in this sample may be carry-over from other donors' samples. The material sequenced was cultured CD8+ T cells from PBMCs, taken from culture after CMV antigen stimulation. V gene TRBV28 combines with J gene TRBJ2-5; D gene unclear. CDR3 in DNA: TGTGCCAGCAGCGAGAATTTCCAAGAGACCCAGTACTTC. Protein sequence: CASSENFQETQYF. The full variable domain, in which reference TRBV28 and TRBJ2-5 provide the parts outside the CDR3, is DVKVTQSSRYLVKRTGEKVFLECVQDMDHENMFWYRQDPGLGLRLIYFSYDVKMKEKGDIPEGYSVSREKKERFSLILESASTNQTSMYLCASSENFQETQYFGPGTRLLVL.